The 28 T cell receptor beta chains reported below all come from one sample, sequenced in a study of control samples from healthy donors and cancer patients. Profiled with immunoSEQ multiplex PCR; TCRdb holds only in-frame clones, not every one. The sample yields roughly 55,000 clones, roughly 86% seen once. Source material: blood. These receptors were taken from a man aged 45 to 65 in good health.

This chain links TRBV10-3 with TRBJ1-2, with 12 positions matching TRBD1. CDR3 length: 17 residues. The ends lost 3 bases at V and 8 bases at J; junction bases unmatched: 13. Looked up from germline, CDR1 is ENHRY and CDR2 is SYGVKD. DNA of the CDR3: TGTGCCATCAGTGAAGTGGTCAGGGGACAGGGGGCAGGAGGCTACACCTTC. Translation gives CAISEVVRGQGAGGYTF.

In regard to this clone: Germline and junction disagree at one end, which may indicate a read error. The J gene is TRBJ2-1, the V gene TRBV28; 8 bases are a match to TRBD2. The CDR3 runs 13 residues. CDR1 is MDHEN, CDR2 SYDVKM, per germline. CDR3 nucleotides: TGTGCCAGCAGTCTTAGTTGGGAGCGGGAGTTTATCTTC. It is translated as CASSLSWEREFIF.

This rearrangement joins TRBV3-1 (or the pseudogene TRBV3-2) to TRBJ1-3, with 7 bases lining up with TRBD1. The V gene's germline CDR1 is LGHDT and CDR2 YNNKEL (reference sequence). Losses at the gene ends were 1 base for V and 8 bases for J; bases not matched to a gene: 11. The length of the CDR3 is 16 residues. The CDR3 sequence: CASSQARRQGSDTIYF. CDR3 DNA sequence: TGTGCCAGCAGCCAAGCAAGGAGACAGGGATCGGACACCATATATTTT.

This clone was recorded once. The chain carries TRBV5-1 and TRBJ2-5; D possibly corresponds to TRBD2 (5 bases). V was trimmed by 0 bases and J by 5 bases, leaving 8 bases between them. Per the germline V gene, CDR1 is SGHRS and CDR2 is YFSETQ. CDR3 length: 13 residues. Here the CDR3 reads CASSLGGRETQYF. The CDR3 region has the DNA TGCGCCAGCAGCTTGGGAGGGCGGGAGACCCAGTACTTC.

This clone was seen only a few times. V usage is TRBV5-5 and J usage is TRBJ1-1; the match to TRBD1 covers 9 bases. The V gene end was trimmed by 3 bases and the J gene end by 3 bases; junction bases not matched to a gene: 9. The CDR3 consists of 16 residues. Germline CDR1 reads SGHKS; CDR2 reads YYEKEE (reference sequence). CDR3 in amino acids: CASSWGRTGEYTEAFF. Written as DNA, the CDR3 is TGTGCCAGCAGCTGGGGAAGGACAGGGGAGTACACTGAAGCTTTCTTT.

This clone was counted between two and nine times. The chain combines TRBV18 with TRBJ2-3; 8 bases are shared with TRBD1. The CDR3 spans 16 residues. Germline V gene data show CDR1 as KGHSH and CDR2 as LQKENI. Trimming took 3 bases from V and 0 from J; bases not matched to a gene: 5. The CDR3 sequence is CASSPRQGLSTDTQYF. CDR3 sequence (DNA): TGTGCCAGCTCACCCCGACAGGGGCTAAGCACAGATACGCAGTATTTT.

The V call is TRBV11-3, the J call TRBJ2-7; the D is unclear. CDR1 SGHNT and CDR2 YENEEA come from the germline V gene. CDR3 size: 12 residues. The ends were cut back, 5 bases at V and 6 bases at J, with 11 bases in the middle. The DNA of the CDR3 is TGTGCCAGCAGCGGAGAGAAGACCGAGCAGTACTTC. This encodes CASSGEKTEQYF. Full variable domain (rest looked up from reference TRBV11-3 and TRBJ2-7): EAGVVQSPRYKIIEKKQPVAFWCNPISGHNTLYWYLQNLGQGPELLIRYENEEAVDDSQLPKDRFSAERLKGVDSTLKIQPAELGDSAVYLCASSGEKTEQYFGPGTRLTVT.

The V and J genes are TRBV27 and TRBJ1-1, with 9 bases aligning to TRBD1. Trimming took 5 bases from V and 5 from J; bases not matched to a gene: 6. CDR1 and CDR2 (germline): MNHEY, SMNVEV (reference sequence). CDR3 size: 14 residues. CDR3 in DNA: TGTGCCAGCAGTCCGGGACAGGGAAGGACTGAAGCTTTCTTT. Translation gives CASSPGQGRTEAFF.

This CDR3 reads CASSRLHSGRPYEQYF. For the CDR3, the DNA is TGTGCCAGCAGCCGCCTCCATAGCGGGAGACCTTACGAGCAGTACTTC. The chain links TRBV21-1 to TRBJ2-7; the DNA was not compared with TRBD2, the D call given in the table. TRBV21-1 is noted as a pseudogene. The CDR3 consists of 16 residues.

This clone has only one observation. V is TRBV18 and J is TRBJ1-1; 7 bases fit TRBD1. In germline, CDR1 is KGHSH, CDR2 LQKENI. The CDR3 has 14 residues. V gave up 0 bases and J gave up 4 bases; unmatched junction bases: 2. This chain's CDR3 is CASSPPRGLTEAFF. Written as DNA, the CDR3 is TGTGCCAGCTCACCACCAAGGGGGCTCACTGAAGCTTTCTTT.

The genes are TRBV7-9 and TRBJ1-2; D unresolved. The length of the CDR3 is 15 residues. Trimming stripped 5 bases from V and 2 bases from J, with 15 bases between. CDR1 is SEHNR, CDR2 FQNEAQ, per germline (reference sequence). The CDR3 reads CASSPDIYVNYGYTF. The CDR3 region has the DNA TGTGCCAGCAGCCCCGACATTTATGTAAACTATGGCTACACCTTC.

The chain joins TRBV19 to TRBJ2-1; tentative D call: TRBD2 (5 bases). CDR1 and CDR2 (germline): LNHDA, SQIVND (reference sequence). The CDR3 loop spans 14 amino acids. V gave up 5 bases and J gave up 0 bases, with 8 bases separating them. CDR3 coding DNA: TGTGCCAGTAGTCCCGGGGACTCCTACAATGAGCAGTTCTTC. Amino acids: CASSPGDSYNEQFF.

This chain links TRBV7-2 with TRBJ2-3; tentative D call: TRBD2 (7 bases). Trimming stripped 5 bases from V and 3 bases from J, with 21 bases between. This CDR3 is built from 17 residues. CDR1 is SGHTA, CDR2 FQGNSA, per germline. The DNA of the CDR3 is TGTGCCAGCAGCCGCCCTTGGGGGCGGGAGAGAACAGATACGCAGTATTTT. It is translated as CASSRPWGRERTDTQYF.

The chain employs TRBV7-2 and TRBJ2-1; weak D call: TRBD2 (7 bases). The CDR3 totals 15 residues. Trimming shortened V by 4 bases and J by 9 bases, and 19 bases separated the two germline ends. Germline values: CDR1 SGHTA, CDR2 FQGNSA. The CDR3 region has the DNA TGTGCCAGCAGCTCTATAGAGGGGGGGTTTAGTGAGCAGTTCTTC. As protein: CASSSIEGGFSEQFF.

The chain joins TRBV10-1 to TRBJ2-2; TRBD1 is a possible D gene (5 bases). The V end lost 0 bases, the J end lost 0 bases, and 8 bases lay between the germline ends. CDR3 length: 16 amino acids. Germline V lookup: CDR1 WNHNN, CDR2 SYGVQD (reference sequence). The CDR3 protein is CASSESGLPNTGELFF. As DNA, the CDR3 is TGCGCCAGCAGTGAGTCGGGGCTCCCGAACACCGGGGAGCTGTTTTTT.

This chain connects TRBV7-3 to TRBJ2-2; D ambiguous. The CDR3 extends over 16 amino acids. CDR1 and CDR2 (germline): SGHTA, FQGTGA. V was shortened by 2 bases and J by 0 bases, with 10 bases between the two germline ends. Written as DNA, the CDR3 is TGTGCCAGCAGCTTATATATGGGCTCGAACACCGGGGAGCTGTTTTTT. Translating gives CASSLYMGSNTGELFF.

By its share, this clone is large (0.1 to 1%). V usage is TRBV4-2 and J usage is TRBJ2-1; 7 nucleotides match TRBD2. CDR3 length equals 14 residues. Germline values: CDR1 LGHNA, CDR2 YNFKEQ. V lost 2 bases and J lost 9; bases outside the gene matches: 7. The CDR3 is CASSQIEGGSEQFF. The CDR3 DNA reads as TGTGCCAGCAGCCAAATTGAAGGCGGGAGTGAGCAGTTCTTC.

This chain joins TRBV6-2 or TRBV6-3 and TRBJ2-1; 11 bases align to TRBD1. With V trimmed by 1 base and J by 5 bases, 4 bases remained unmatched. The CDR3 is 16 residues long. From germline, CDR1 is MNHEY and CDR2 SVGEGT. As DNA, the CDR3 is TGTGCCAGCAGTTACTGGGACAGGGGGGGGAACAATGAGCAGTTCTTC. Translated: CASSYWDRGGNNEQFF.

This clone was picked up a small number of times. This chain uses TRBV7-9 with TRBJ2-7, with a tentative D call TRBD2 (5 bases). The CDR3 spans 14 residues. Germline V lookup: CDR1 SEHNR, CDR2 FQNEAQ (reference sequence). Trimming cost V 1 base and J 7 bases, with 14 bases left between them. The CDR3 sequence is CASSLVQLGGEQYF. CDR3 sequence (DNA): TGTGCCAGCAGCTTAGTTCAGTTAGGCGGGGAGCAGTACTTC.

The gene calls are TRBV6-2 or TRBV6-3 and TRBJ2-3; D remains ambiguous. The CDR3 is 14 amino acids. Trimming removed 1 base at V and 4 bases at J, with 9 bases between. CDR1 and CDR2 (germline): MNHEY, SVGEGT. The CDR3 is CASSYYTTADTQYF. The DNA of the CDR3 is TGTGCCAGCAGTTACTACACGACGGCAGATACGCAGTATTTT.

The genes are TRBV3-1 (or the pseudogene TRBV3-2) and TRBJ2-1; 9 bases are shared with TRBD2. V shed 3 bases, J shed 8 bases, and the junction held 5 bases outside the gene matches. CDR1 is LGHDT, CDR2 YNNKEL, per germline (reference sequence). The length of the CDR3 is 14 residues. The CDR3 sequence is CASSQPSGTHEQFF. The DNA for the CDR3 is TGTGCCAGCAGCCAGCCTAGCGGGACCCATGAGCAGTTCTTC.

The genes are TRBV11-2 and TRBJ1-5, with unresolved D. V was clipped by 1 base and J by 6 bases, with 13 bases between them. This CDR3 spans 15 amino acids. From germline, CDR1 is SGHAT and CDR2 FQNNGV. The CDR3 sequence is CASSLGGIGSQPQHF. The CDR3 nucleotides read TGTGCCAGCAGCTTAGGGGGTATTGGTAGTCAGCCCCAGCATTTT.

The V gene is TRBV28, the J gene TRBJ1-2, with TRBD1 matching over 10 bases. Trimming cost V 6 bases and J 8 bases; bases outside gene matches: 9. The CDR3 length is 14 residues. Germline assignment: CDR1 MDHEN and CDR2 SYDVKM. The CDR3 DNA reads TGTGCCAGCAGAAGCGGGACAGGGGATTGGGGCTACACCTTC. Its translation is CASRSGTGDWGYTF.

This clone has more than one count but fewer than ten. V usage is TRBV30 and J usage is TRBJ2-7; 9 positions agree with TRBD1. The CDR3 covers 14 residues. Unmatched junction bases numbered 7, after V lost 2 bases and J lost 5 bases. Per the germline V gene, CDR1 is GTSNPN and CDR2 is SVGIG (reference sequence). The CDR3 region has the DNA TGTGCCTGGAGTTCGGGTGGGGACAGGGACGAGCAGTACTTC. This gives the protein CAWSSGGDRDEQYF.

Details on this clone: Other DNA sequences from this sample encode an identical CDR3 as well. The chain combines TRBV5-1 with TRBJ1-1, with no clear D. This CDR3 spans 16 amino acids. Germline CDR1 is SGHRS and CDR2 is YFSETQ. Trimming cost V 0 bases and J 0 bases, with 12 bases left between them. The CDR3 region is CASSLGPRSMNTEAFF. The CDR3 bases are TGCGCCAGCAGCTTGGGCCCCCGCAGCATGAACACTGAAGCTTTCTTT.

CDR3 residues: CATSDFRTSENTGELFF. DNA for the CDR3: TGTGCCACCAGTGATTTCAGGACTAGCGAGAACACCGGGGAGCTGTTTTTT. V gene TRBV24-1 combines with J gene TRBJ2-2; 9 nucleotides align to TRBD2. V shed 1 base, J shed 1 base, and the junction held 3 bases outside the gene matches. Germline-derived CDR1 and CDR2 are KGHDR and SFDVKD. This CDR3 is 17 amino acids long.

The chain has TRBV18 and TRBJ1-2; D remains ambiguous. Germline loops: CDR1 KGHSH, CDR2 LQKENI. V was clipped by 4 bases and J by 4 bases, with 16 bases between them. The CDR3 has 15 amino acids. CDR3: CASSQASDHPYGYTF. CDR3 DNA: TGTGCCAGCTCACAAGCGTCGGACCATCCCTATGGCTACACCTTC.

V is TRBV6-4 and J is TRBJ1-1; no firm D call. Trimming left V 6 bases short and J 3 bases short, with 2 bases between. The CDR3 runs to 10 residues. CDR1 MRHNA and CDR2 SNTAGT come from the germline V gene. CDR3 in amino acids: CASRYTEAFF. CDR3 coding DNA: TGTGCCAGCAGGTACACTGAAGCTTTCTTT.